A selection of T cell receptor beta chains follows, all from one sample in a study of T-cell reconstitution after alpha-beta-depleted transplantation in children. MiXCR, run by TCRdb on the PCR reads, gives a single entry per CDR3 protein. Of approximately 510,000 distinct CDR3 sequences listed, 15% to 20% are singletons. The starting material was PBMCs from the stem cell graft donor, obtained from the stem cell graft. The receptors derive from a human donor who donated a stem cell graft to a child with acute lymphoblastic leukemia. Each CDR3 is given with its conserved first and last residue. D genes are given only for firm matches. Size values are once, few and many counts, or a class for expanded clones, and some rows have none.

CDR3 length: 13; clone size: -; J gene: TRBJ2-7; V gene: TRBV29-1; D gene: -; CDR3 DNA: TGCAGCGGGGGGGCGGGAGCGACTTACGAGCAGTACTTC; CDR3 protein: CSGGAGATYEQYF
CDR3 length: 13; clone size: few; J gene: TRBJ2-1; V gene: TRBV29-1; D gene: -; CDR3 DNA: TGCAGCGCTGCGGACCGCCTCTACAATGAGCAGTTCTTC; CDR3 protein: CSAADRLYNEQFF
CDR3 length: 13; clone size: -; J gene: TRBJ2-7; V gene: TRBV25-1; D gene: -; CDR3 DNA: TGTGCCAGCAGTGTCCCCCCCTACGACGAGCAGTACTTC; CDR3 protein: CASSVPPYDEQYF
CDR3 length: 15; clone size: -; J gene: TRBJ1-1; V gene: TRBV24-1; D gene: -; CDR3 DNA: TGTGCCACCAGTGAGCAAGCCACGACAAACGCTGAAGCTTTCTTT; CDR3 protein: CATSEQATTNAEAFF
CDR3 length: 12; clone size: few; J gene: TRBJ2-7; V gene: TRBV10-1; D gene: -; CDR3 DNA: TGCGCCAGCGGTAAAAACAGCTACGAGCAGTACTTC; CDR3 protein: CASGKNSYEQYF
CDR3 length: 15; clone size: few; J gene: TRBJ2-3; V gene: TRBV20-1; D gene: -; CDR3 DNA: TGCAGTGCCTCCGGTCGGGCTAGCGGCACAGATACGCAGTATTTT; CDR3 protein: CSASGRASGTDTQYF
CDR3 length: 15; clone size: few; J gene: TRBJ2-3; V gene: TRBV5-1; D gene: TRBD2; CDR3 DNA: TGCGCCAGCAGCGTGACTAGCGGGAGGTCGGATACGCAGTATTTT; CDR3 protein: CASSVTSGRSDTQYF
CDR3 length: 15; clone size: few; J gene: TRBJ2-3; V gene: TRBV11-2; D gene: -; CDR3 DNA: TGTGCCAGCTTATGGTCGGGGTCGGCGGTGGATACGCAGTATTTT; CDR3 protein: CASLWSGSAVDTQYF
CDR3 length: 15; clone size: -; J gene: TRBJ2-2; V gene: TRBV6-1; D gene: TRBD2; CDR3 DNA: TGTGCCAGCAGTGCCGTAGCGGGGGCGGCCGGGGAGCTGTTTTTT; CDR3 protein: CASSAVAGAAGELFF
CDR3 length: 18; clone size: -; J gene: TRBJ2-1; V gene: TRBV11-1; D gene: TRBD2; CDR3 DNA: TGTGCCAGCAGCTCGCGTTTACCCGGGACTAGCGGTAGCTGGGAGCAGTTCTTC; CDR3 protein: CASSSRLPGTSGSWEQFF
CDR3 length: 16; clone size: few; J gene: TRBJ2-5; V gene: TRBV4-1; D gene: -; CDR3 DNA: TGCGCCAGCAGCCAGCTCCTAGGTGGGGGCGGAGAGACCCAGTACTTC; CDR3 protein: CASSQLLGGGGETQYF
CDR3 length: 17; clone size: -; J gene: TRBJ2-7; V gene: TRBV12-3/TRBV12-4; D gene: TRBD2; CDR3 DNA: TGTGCCAGCAGTCTACTTGTAGCGGGAGGTTTCTCCTACGAGCAGTACTTC; CDR3 protein: CASSLLVAGGFSYEQYF
CDR3 length: 17; clone size: many; J gene: TRBJ2-7; V gene: TRBV4-1; D gene: TRBD2; CDR3 DNA: TGCGCCAGCAGCCAAGATGAAGAAGCGGGAGGGGCCTACGAGCAGTACTTC; CDR3 protein: CASSQDEEAGGAYEQYF
CDR3 length: 13; clone size: few; J gene: TRBJ2-2; V gene: TRBV6-2/TRBV6-3; D gene: -; CDR3 DNA: TGTGCCAGCATCGTGGACGCGGCCGGGGAGCTGTTTTTT; CDR3 protein: CASIVDAAGELFF
CDR3 length: 13; clone size: -; J gene: TRBJ2-3; V gene: TRBV19; D gene: -; CDR3 DNA: TGTGCCAGTTTGGGCCGCTTCACAGATACGCAGTATTTT; CDR3 protein: CASLGRFTDTQYF
CDR3 length: 15; clone size: few; J gene: TRBJ2-1; V gene: TRBV5-5; D gene: TRBD1; CDR3 DNA: TGTGCCAGCAGCTCAGGACAGGGGGAGTACAATGAGCAGTTCTTC; CDR3 protein: CASSSGQGEYNEQFF
CDR3 length: 16; clone size: -; J gene: TRBJ2-5; V gene: TRBV12-3/TRBV12-4; D gene: TRBD2; CDR3 DNA: TGTGCCAGCAGTTTCAGGCTAGCGGGAGCTTTCGAGACCCAGTACTTC; CDR3 protein: CASSFRLAGAFETQYF
CDR3 length: 18; clone size: -; J gene: TRBJ2-7; V gene: TRBV11-2; D gene: -; CDR3 DNA: TGTGCCAGCAAGCTTAAGGAGGCCGGGACTTTAGAACGGCCCGAGCAGTACTTC; CDR3 protein: CASKLKEAGTLERPEQYF
CDR3 length: 16; clone size: few; J gene: TRBJ2-1; V gene: TRBV12-3/TRBV12-4; D gene: TRBD2; CDR3 DNA: TGTGCCAGCAGTACCGCTAGCGGGAGTAGGTACAATGAGCAGTTCTTC; CDR3 protein: CASSTASGSRYNEQFF
CDR3 length: 14; clone size: many; J gene: TRBJ1-1; V gene: TRBV4-1; D gene: -; CDR3 DNA: TGCGCCAGCAGCCAAGAAAAGGGACTAACTGAAGCTTTCTTT; CDR3 protein: CASSQEKGLTEAFF
CDR3 length: 13; clone size: few; J gene: TRBJ2-7; V gene: TRBV10-3; D gene: TRBD1; CDR3 DNA: TGTGCCATCCGGGGACAGGGGGTGACCGAGCAGTACTTC; CDR3 protein: CAIRGQGVTEQYF
CDR3 length: 18; clone size: -; J gene: TRBJ2-7; V gene: TRBV2; D gene: TRBD2; CDR3 DNA: TGTGCCAGCAGTGCGGGGACTAGCGGACCTTTCCTAGGCTACGAGCAGTACTTC; CDR3 protein: CASSAGTSGPFLGYEQYF
CDR3 length: 14; clone size: few; J gene: TRBJ2-7; V gene: TRBV12-3/TRBV12-4; D gene: -; CDR3 DNA: TGTGCCAGCAGTTTATGGCGGGGCTCCTACGAGCAGTACTTC; CDR3 protein: CASSLWRGSYEQYF
CDR3 length: 13; clone size: once; J gene: TRBJ2-2; V gene: TRBV6-1; D gene: TRBD2; CDR3 DNA: TGTGCCATCCGGACTAGCGGGTTCCGGGAGCTGTTTTTT; CDR3 protein: CAIRTSGFRELFF
CDR3 length: 15; clone size: -; J gene: TRBJ2-3; V gene: TRBV20-1; D gene: -; CDR3 DNA: TGCAGTGCTAGAGATCGCGGGGGCAGCACAGATACGCAGTATTTT; CDR3 protein: CSARDRGGSTDTQYF
CDR3 length: 15; clone size: few; J gene: TRBJ2-7; V gene: TRBV12-3/TRBV12-4; D gene: TRBD2; CDR3 DNA: TGTGCCAGCAGCTGGGGGACTAGCGGGACCTACGAGCAGTACTTC; CDR3 protein: CASSWGTSGTYEQYF
CDR3 length: 17; clone size: -; J gene: TRBJ2-7; V gene: TRBV5-1; D gene: TRBD2; CDR3 DNA: TGCGCCAGCAGCTTGGGTGGTAGCGGGTGGCTCTCCTACGAGCAGTACTTC; CDR3 protein: CASSLGGSGWLSYEQYF
CDR3 length: 12; clone size: -; J gene: TRBJ2-5; V gene: TRBV7-9; D gene: -; CDR3 DNA: TGTGCCAGTACCCGACCTCAAGAGACCCAGTACTTC; CDR3 protein: CASTRPQETQYF
CDR3 length: 15; clone size: -; J gene: TRBJ2-2; V gene: TRBV3-1; D gene: -; CDR3 DNA: TGTGCCAGCAGCGCCTTCGACACGCGGCCCGGGAAGCTGTTTTTT; CDR3 protein: CASSAFDTRPGKLFF
CDR3 length: 18; clone size: -; J gene: TRBJ2-7; V gene: TRBV4-1; D gene: TRBD2; CDR3 DNA: TGCGCCAGCAGCGACTTGGGTGGGGCGGGAGGGTCTCGTAGGGAGCAGTACTTC; CDR3 protein: CASSDLGGAGGSRREQYF
CDR3 length: 18; clone size: few; J gene: TRBJ2-5; V gene: TRBV29-1; D gene: TRBD2; CDR3 DNA: TGCAGCGTTGAAGATGGCCAGCGGGAGGGGTTAAGGCAAGAGACCCAGTACTTC; CDR3 protein: CSVEDGQREGLRQETQYF
CDR3 length: 13; clone size: -; J gene: TRBJ1-4; V gene: TRBV2; D gene: -; CDR3 DNA: TGTGCCAGCAGCAACTCCTCGGGCGAAAAACTGTTTTTT; CDR3 protein: CASSNSSGEKLFF
CDR3 length: 14; clone size: -; J gene: TRBJ1-6; V gene: TRBV20-1; D gene: -; CDR3 DNA: TGCAGTGCTGGATGGACACCCAAGGATTCACCCCTCCACTTT; CDR3 protein: CSAGWTPKDSPLHF
CDR3 length: 13; clone size: -; J gene: TRBJ2-7; V gene: TRBV4-1; D gene: -; CDR3 DNA: TGCGCCAGCAGCCAAGAAGCATTCTACGAGCAGTACTTC; CDR3 protein: CASSQEAFYEQYF
CDR3 length: 15; clone size: -; J gene: TRBJ1-1; V gene: TRBV28; D gene: -; CDR3 DNA: TGTGCCAGCAGGTTCTCGGGGGGTTATAACACTGAAGCTTTCTTT; CDR3 protein: CASRFSGGYNTEAFF
CDR3 length: 17; clone size: -; J gene: TRBJ2-1; V gene: TRBV7-2; D gene: TRBD2; CDR3 DNA: TGTGCCAGCAGCCACAAACAAGCGGGAGGGCCGCGGAATGAGCAGTTCTTC; CDR3 protein: CASSHKQAGGPRNEQFF
CDR3 length: 18; clone size: -; J gene: TRBJ1-2; V gene: TRBV5-1; D gene: TRBD1; CDR3 DNA: TGCGCCAGCAGCTTGGACATATGGGGGGGACAGAACGTCTATGGCTACACCTTC; CDR3 protein: CASSLDIWGGQNVYGYTF
CDR3 length: 16; clone size: -; J gene: TRBJ2-1; V gene: TRBV6-2/TRBV6-3; D gene: TRBD1; CDR3 DNA: TGTGCCAGCAGTTACTCTCCGACAGGGTGGTACAATGAGCAGTTCTTC; CDR3 protein: CASSYSPTGWYNEQFF
CDR3 length: 10; clone size: few; J gene: TRBJ2-2; V gene: TRBV10-3; D gene: -; CDR3 DNA: TGTGCCACAGGGGCCGGGGAGCTGTTTTTT; CDR3 protein: CATGAGELFF
CDR3 length: 17; clone size: -; J gene: TRBJ2-1; V gene: TRBV5-1; D gene: TRBD2; CDR3 DNA: TGCGCCAGCAGCTTGGCCGAGGGACTAGCGGGAGTCAATGAGCAGTTCTTC; CDR3 protein: CASSLAEGLAGVNEQFF
CDR3 length: 16; clone size: -; J gene: TRBJ2-4; V gene: TRBV7-8; D gene: -; CDR3 DNA: TGTGCCAGCAGCCTCTCTGAGGGGGGGGCCAAAAACATTCAGTACTTC; CDR3 protein: CASSLSEGGAKNIQYF
CDR3 length: 15; clone size: -; J gene: TRBJ1-1; V gene: TRBV11-2; D gene: -; CDR3 DNA: TGTGCCAGCAGTTCCCGACAATTAGGGGACACTGAAGCTTTCTTT; CDR3 protein: CASSSRQLGDTEAFF
CDR3 length: 18; clone size: -; J gene: TRBJ2-1; V gene: TRBV24-1; D gene: TRBD2; CDR3 DNA: TGTGCCACCAGTGAATCTAACACCGGGACTAGCAGTTACAATGAGCAGTTCTTC; CDR3 protein: CATSESNTGTSSYNEQFF
CDR3 length: 15; clone size: -; J gene: TRBJ1-5; V gene: TRBV12-3/TRBV12-4; D gene: -; CDR3 DNA: TGTGCCAGCAGTTTCCAACTCGGGAGCAATCAGCCCCAGCATTTT; CDR3 protein: CASSFQLGSNQPQHF
CDR3 length: 16; clone size: -; J gene: TRBJ2-1; V gene: TRBV14; D gene: TRBD1; CDR3 DNA: TGTGCCAGCAGCCGGGGGACAGCCAGCTCCTACAATGAGCAGTTCTTC; CDR3 protein: CASSRGTASSYNEQFF
CDR3 length: 13; clone size: few; J gene: TRBJ2-4; V gene: TRBV27; D gene: TRBD1; CDR3 DNA: TGTGCCAGCGGCGGACAGGGGAGGAACATTCAGTACTTC; CDR3 protein: CASGGQGRNIQYF